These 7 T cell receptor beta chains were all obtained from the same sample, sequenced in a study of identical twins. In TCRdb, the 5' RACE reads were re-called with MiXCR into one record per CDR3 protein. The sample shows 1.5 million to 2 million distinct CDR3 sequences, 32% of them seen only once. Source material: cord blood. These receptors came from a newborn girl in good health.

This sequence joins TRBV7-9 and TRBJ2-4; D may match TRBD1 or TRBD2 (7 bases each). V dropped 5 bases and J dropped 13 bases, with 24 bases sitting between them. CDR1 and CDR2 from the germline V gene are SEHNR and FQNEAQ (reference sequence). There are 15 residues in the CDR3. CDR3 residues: CASSHVRGRAGEQYF. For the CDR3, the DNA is TGTGCCAGCAGCCACGTCAGGGGGAGGGCCGGGGAGCAGTACTTC.

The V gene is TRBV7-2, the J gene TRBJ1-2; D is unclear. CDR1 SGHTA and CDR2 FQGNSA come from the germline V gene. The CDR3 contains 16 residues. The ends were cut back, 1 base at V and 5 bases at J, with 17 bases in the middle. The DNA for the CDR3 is TGTGCCAGCAGCTTAGTCTTCTATGGCATCCCTTATGGCTACACCTTC. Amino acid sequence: CASSLVFYGIPYGYTF.

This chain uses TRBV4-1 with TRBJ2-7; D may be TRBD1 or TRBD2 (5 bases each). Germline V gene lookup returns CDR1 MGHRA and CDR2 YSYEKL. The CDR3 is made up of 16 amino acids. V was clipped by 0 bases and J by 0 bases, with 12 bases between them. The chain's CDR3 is CASSQERETVSYEQYV. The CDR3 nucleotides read TGCGCCAGCAGCCAAGAAAGGGAGACAGTCTCCTACGAGCAGTACGTC.

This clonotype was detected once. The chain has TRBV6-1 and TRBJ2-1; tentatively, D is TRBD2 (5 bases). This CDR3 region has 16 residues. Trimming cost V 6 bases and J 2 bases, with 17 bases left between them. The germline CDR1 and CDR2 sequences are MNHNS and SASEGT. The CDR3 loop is CASRSGFRGPYNEQFF. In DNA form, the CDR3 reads TGTGCCAGCAGGTCAGGTTTTCGCGGGCCCTACAATGAGCAGTTCTTC.

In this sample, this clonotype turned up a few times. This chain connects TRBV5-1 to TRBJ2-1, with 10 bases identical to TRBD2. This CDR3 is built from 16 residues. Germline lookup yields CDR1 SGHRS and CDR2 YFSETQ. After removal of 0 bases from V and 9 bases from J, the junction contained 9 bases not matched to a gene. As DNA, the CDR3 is TGCGCCAGCAGCTTGGGGCTAGCGGGGGAACACACTGAGCAGTTCTTC. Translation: CASSLGLAGEHTEQFF.

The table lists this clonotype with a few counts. The CDR3 DNA is TGTGCCATCAGCGGGGGACTAGCGGGACTCCAGGACGGGTACAATGAGCAGTTCTTC. This gives the protein CAISGGLAGLQDGYNEQFF. V usage is TRBV10-3 and J usage is TRBJ2-1; 13 bases match TRBD2. Germline loops: CDR1 ENHRY, CDR2 SYGVKD. V shed 6 bases and J 4 bases; nucleotides not matched to a gene: 15. The CDR3 length is 19 residues.

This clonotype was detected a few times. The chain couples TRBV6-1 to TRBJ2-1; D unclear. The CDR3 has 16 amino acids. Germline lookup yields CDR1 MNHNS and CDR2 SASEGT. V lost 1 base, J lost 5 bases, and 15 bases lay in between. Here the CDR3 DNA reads TGTGCCAGCAGTGAAGGCCCCGGCCTAACCAACAATGAGCAGTTCTTC. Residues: CASSEGPGLTNNEQFF.